Reported below is one TCR beta chain. This specimen comes from a study of blood T cell repertoires in COVID-19. Only in-frame clones appear in the TCRdb table, and some are missing; sequencing was by immunoSEQ multiplex PCR. The table shows about 150,000 clones, with about four fifths occurring only once. The age range of participants was about 18 to 100 years, with residence in around 22 US areas. The CDR3 totals 13 residues. Trimming pared 2 bases from V and 11 bases from J, leaving 15 bases between. The TCR originated in a man aged 50-59 years who had recovered from COVID-19. The genes are TRBV12-3 or TRBV12-4 and TRBJ1-1; D possibly corresponds to TRBD1 (6 bases). The sample taken for sequencing was PBMCs or T cells enriched from blood (not recorded which). The CDR3 region is CASSLQGRTRAFF. In DNA, the CDR3 is TGTGCCAGCAGTTTACAGGGGCGGACAAGGGCTTTCTTT.